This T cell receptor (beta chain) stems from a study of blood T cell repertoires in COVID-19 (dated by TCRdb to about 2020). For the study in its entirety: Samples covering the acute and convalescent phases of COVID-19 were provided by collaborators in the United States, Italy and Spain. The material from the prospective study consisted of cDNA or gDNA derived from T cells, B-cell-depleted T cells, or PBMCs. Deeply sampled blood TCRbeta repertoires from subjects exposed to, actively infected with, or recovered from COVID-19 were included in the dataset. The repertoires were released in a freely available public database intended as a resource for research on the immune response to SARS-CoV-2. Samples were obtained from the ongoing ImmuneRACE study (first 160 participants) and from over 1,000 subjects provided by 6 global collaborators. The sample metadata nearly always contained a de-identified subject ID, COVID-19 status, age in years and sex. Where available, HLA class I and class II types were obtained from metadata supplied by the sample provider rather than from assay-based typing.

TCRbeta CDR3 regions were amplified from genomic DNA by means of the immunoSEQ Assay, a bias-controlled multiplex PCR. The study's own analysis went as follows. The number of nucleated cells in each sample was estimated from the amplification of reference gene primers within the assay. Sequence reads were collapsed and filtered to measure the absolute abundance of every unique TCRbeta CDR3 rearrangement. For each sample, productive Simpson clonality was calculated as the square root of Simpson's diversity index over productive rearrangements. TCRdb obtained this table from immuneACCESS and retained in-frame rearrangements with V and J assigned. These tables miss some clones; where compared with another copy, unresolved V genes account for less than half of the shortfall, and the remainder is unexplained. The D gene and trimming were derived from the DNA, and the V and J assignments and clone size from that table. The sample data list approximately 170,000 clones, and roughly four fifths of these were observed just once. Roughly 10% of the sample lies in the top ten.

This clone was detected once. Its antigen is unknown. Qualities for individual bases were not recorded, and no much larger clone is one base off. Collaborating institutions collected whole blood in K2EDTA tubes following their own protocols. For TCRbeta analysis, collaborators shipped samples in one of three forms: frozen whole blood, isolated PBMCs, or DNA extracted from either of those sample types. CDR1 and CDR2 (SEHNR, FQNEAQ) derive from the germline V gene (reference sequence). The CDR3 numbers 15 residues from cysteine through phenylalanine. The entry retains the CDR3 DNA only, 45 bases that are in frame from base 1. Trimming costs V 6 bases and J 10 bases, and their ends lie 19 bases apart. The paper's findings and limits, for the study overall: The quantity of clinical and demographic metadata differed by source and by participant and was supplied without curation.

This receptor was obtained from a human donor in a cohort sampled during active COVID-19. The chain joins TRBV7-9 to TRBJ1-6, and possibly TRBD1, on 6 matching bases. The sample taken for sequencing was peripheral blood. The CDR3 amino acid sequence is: CASSQGSRGGSPLHF. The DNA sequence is TGTGCCAGCAGTCAGGGGTCCAGGGGTGGGTCACCCCTCCACTTT.